The clone carrying this T cell receptor beta chain was detected many times. Its antigen is undetermined. Germline lookup yields CDR1 LGHNA and CDR2 YSLEER. V was cut by 0 bases and J by 0 bases, with 8 bases left in between. The CDR3 is 15 residues long. The making of cDNA relied on 5'RACE with 10-nucleotide random UMIs. TCRdb re-called the 5' RACE reads with MiXCR, one entry per CDR3 protein. The data hold 20,000 to 30,000 distinct CDR3 sequences, with around 2.5% observed a single time. The data were obtained in a study of neurological immune-mediated disorders. Study overall: Relapsing-remitting patients made up 31 of the 34 multiple sclerosis patients, and secondary progressive patients made up 3.

Study-level findings and limits: The study found the most TCR clonal expansion in HTLV-1-associated myelopathy and the least in multiple sclerosis, below healthy controls.

The chain joins TRBV4-3 to TRBJ2-5; D gene ambiguous. Sequencing used PBMCs. The sequence was collected from a woman aged 45 to 65 with multiple sclerosis. The CDR3 sequence: CASSQDRTDQETQYF. CDR3 in DNA: TGCGCCAGCAGCCAAGATCGCACCGACCAAGAGACCCAGTACTTC.